The rows below give T cell receptor beta chains drawn from one sample of a study of a mutant IDH1 vaccine in newly diagnosed glioma. TCRdb keeps only in-frame clones here, not all; method: immunoSEQ multiplex PCR. The sample contains some 64,000 clones, 84% of which appear only once. These receptors are not linked to any known antigen. The sequencing here drew on PBMCs, taken from a glioma patient whose treatment included an IDH1 peptide vaccine. These receptors all come from a woman between 50 and 59 years old with glioma. CDR3s include the opening cysteine and the closing phenylalanine or tryptophan. D genes are given only for firm matches. Clone size is not always given. Where it is, it says once, few, many or a class for expanded clones.

v_call	clone_size	j_call	d_call	cdr3_aa	cdr3_nt
TRBV27	NA	TRBJ1-1	NA	CASSLRNTEAFF	TGTGCCAGCAGTCTTAGGAATACTGAAGCTTTCTTT
TRBV28	NA	TRBJ1-2	NA	CASSDPMVGYTF	TGTGCCAGCAGTGACCCTATGGTAGGCTACACCTTC
TRBV5-1	NA	TRBJ1-2	TRBD1	CASSLGTGGSYGYTF	TGCGCCAGCAGCTTGGGGACAGGGGGAAGCTATGGCTACACCTTC
TRBV5-1	NA	TRBJ2-1	NA	CASSGDGGSSYNEQFF	TGCGCCAGCAGTGGGGACGGAGGGAGCTCCTACAATGAGCAGTTCTTC
TRBV29-1	NA	TRBJ1-2	NA	CSVGMGAEGYTF	TGCAGCGTTGGTATGGGGGCGGAAGGCTACACCTTC
TRBV9	once	TRBJ1-1	NA	CASSVEGRGDTEAFF	TGTGCCAGCAGCGTAGAAGGGCGGGGGGACACTGAAGCTTTCTTT
TRBV30	few	TRBJ1-1	TRBD1	CACTGGGAEAFF	TGTGCCTGCACAGGGGGAGGGGCTGAAGCTTTCTTT
TRBV7-3	few	TRBJ1-5	NA	CASSSDGDQPQHF	TGTGCCAGCAGCTCCGACGGGGATCAGCCCCAGCATTTT
TRBV7-9	NA	TRBJ2-3	TRBD2	CASSLARTSSDTQYF	TGTGCCAGCAGCTTAGCTCGGACTAGCTCAGATACGCAGTATTTT
TRBV18	NA	TRBJ2-6	NA	CASSPPGGVGANVLTF	TGTGCCAGCTCACCACCCGGGGGAGTAGGGGCCAACGTCCTGACTTTC
TRBV7-6	few	TRBJ1-1	TRBD1	CASSLKGANTEAFF	TGTGCCAGCAGCTTAAAGGGGGCGAACACTGAAGCTTTCTTT
TRBV28	NA	TRBJ1-3	NA	CASLSGNTIYF	TGTGCCAGCCTGTCTGGAAACACCATATATTTT
TRBV5-8	NA	TRBJ1-1	TRBD1	CASNIQGANTEAFF	TGTGCCAGCAACATACAGGGGGCCAACACTGAAGCTTTCTTT
TRBV30	NA	TRBJ1-1	NA	CAWSVQENTEAFF	TGTGCCTGGAGTGTACAGGAAAACACTGAAGCTTTCTTT
TRBV5-8	NA	TRBJ1-2	NA	CASDPSDRGYTF	TGTGCCAGCGATCCGTCGGATAGGGGCTACACCTTC
TRBV27	NA	TRBJ2-5	NA	CASSASQETQYF	TGTGCCAGCAGCGCCTCTCAAGAGACCCAGTACTTC
TRBV5-1	few	TRBJ1-1	NA	CASSPGTGNTEAFF	TGCGCCAGCAGCCCGGGGACGGGGAACACTGAAGCTTTCTTT
TRBV6-1	NA	TRBJ1-4	NA	CASSSGVLNEKLFF	TGTGCCAGCAGTTCCGGAGTCCTTAATGAAAAACTGTTTTTT
TRBV5-1	NA	TRBJ2-3	TRBD1	CASSSSGQITDTQYF	TGCGCCAGCAGCTCCTCGGGACAGATCACAGATACGCAGTATTTT
TRBV19	NA	TRBJ1-2	NA	CASSIGGTNYGYTF	TGTGCCAGTAGTATAGGGGGCACTAACTATGGCTACACCTTC
TRBV7-8	medium-sized	TRBJ1-2	NA	CASSLGLGLLNYYGYTF	TGTGCCAGCAGCTTAGGGCTGGGGCTCCTCAATTATTATGGCTACACCTTC
TRBV6-5	NA	TRBJ2-2	NA	CASKIGWDTGELFF	TGTGCCAGCAAAATTGGGTGGGACACCGGGGAGCTGTTTTTT
TRBV25-1	few	TRBJ2-7	TRBD1	CASSGRQGRENYEQYF	TGTGCCAGCAGTGGACGACAGGGGCGAGAAAACTACGAGCAGTACTTC
TRBV30	NA	TRBJ2-7	NA	CAWSVSGNEQYF	TGTGCCTGGAGTGTATCCGGGAACGAGCAGTACTTC
TRBV5-1	once	TRBJ2-1	NA	CASTEEGGNEQFF	TGCGCCAGCACGGAGGAGGGGGGGAATGAGCAGTTCTTC
TRBV5-8	NA	TRBJ1-6	NA	CASSLGAGYSPLHF	TGTGCCAGCAGCTTGGGGGCAGGGTATTCACCCCTCCACTTT
TRBV6-1	once	TRBJ1-1	TRBD1	CASRETGVRTEAFF	TGTGCCAGCAGGGAAACAGGGGTGCGGACTGAAGCTTTCTTT
TRBV7-2	NA	TRBJ1-5	TRBD1	CASSLGTGNQPQHF	TGTGCCAGCAGCTTGGGGACAGGCAATCAGCCCCAGCATTTT
TRBV29-1	NA	TRBJ1-2	NA	CSGLELNYGYTF	TGCAGCGGGCTCGAGTTAAACTATGGCTACACCTTC
TRBV30	once	TRBJ2-2	TRBD2	CACPTSGGVYTGELFF	TGTGCCTGCCCGACTAGCGGGGGGGTGTACACCGGGGAGCTGTTTTTT
TRBV5-6	NA	TRBJ1-6	TRBD1	CASSWGRQGGNSPLHF	TGTGCCAGCAGCTGGGGCCGACAGGGGGGTAATTCACCCCTCCACTTT
TRBV4-2	few	TRBJ2-6	NA	CASSQEGGSGANVLTF	TGTGCCAGCAGCCAAGAAGGGGGCTCTGGGGCCAACGTCCTGACTTTC
TRBV14	NA	TRBJ1-1	NA	CASSQVQGFGAFF	TGTGCCAGCAGCCAAGTCCAGGGGTTCGGTGCTTTCTTT
TRBV7-2	NA	TRBJ1-5	NA	CASSSGGTRNQPQHF	TGTGCCAGCAGCTCCGGGGGGACAAGAAATCAGCCCCAGCATTTT
TRBV7-6	NA	TRBJ1-1	NA	CASSVVSNTEAFF	TGTGCCAGCAGCGTAGTCTCGAACACTGAAGCTTTCTTT
TRBV15	NA	TRBJ2-5	NA	CATSRGGEIETQYF	TGTGCCACCAGCAGAGGGGGGGAGATAGAGACCCAGTACTTC
TRBV7-2	NA	TRBJ1-2	NA	CASSRQDNYGYTF	TGTGCCAGCAGCAGACAGGATAACTATGGCTACACCTTC
TRBV5-5	NA	TRBJ1-4	NA	CASSSSGPNEKLFF	TGTGCCAGCAGCTCGAGTGGGCCTAATGAAAAACTGTTTTTT
TRBV11-3	NA	TRBJ1-1	TRBD1	CASSLQGASTEAFF	TGTGCCAGCAGCTTACAGGGGGCGAGCACTGAAGCTTTCTTT
TRBV5-1	NA	TRBJ2-5	TRBD1	CASSWTGQAKTQYF	TGCGCCAGCAGCTGGACTGGACAGGCGAAGACCCAGTACTTC
TRBV6-1	few	TRBJ1-4	NA	CASSKEEKLFF	TGTGCCAGCTCTAAAGAGGAAAAACTGTTTTTT
TRBV13	once	TRBJ1-4	NA	CASSPRPTRTEEKLFF	TGTGCCAGCAGCCCTCGCCCAACCCGGACAGAGGAAAAACTGTTTTTT
TRBV19	NA	TRBJ2-7	NA	CASRGTASSYEQYF	TGTGCCAGTAGGGGGACGGCTAGCTCCTACGAGCAGTACTTC
TRBV15	NA	TRBJ2-5	NA	CATSRDGTMEETQYF	TGTGCCACCAGCAGAGATGGGACCATGGAAGAGACCCAGTACTTC
TRBV27	NA	TRBJ1-5	TRBD1	CASSPTTGPSQPQHF	TGTGCCAGCAGCCCGACGACAGGGCCGAGTCAGCCCCAGCATTTT
TRBV19	many	TRBJ2-2	NA	CASTSYVTGPPTGELFF	TGTGCCAGTACCTCGTATGTAACAGGTCCACCCACCGGGGAGCTGTTTTTT
TRBV4-3	NA	TRBJ1-1	TRBD1	CASSQLNPGQGRTEAFF	TGCGCCAGCAGCCAACTCAACCCGGGACAGGGCCGTACTGAAGCTTTCTTT
TRBV5-6	once	TRBJ1-1	NA	CASSARTVRPLAFF	TGTGCCAGCAGCGCCCGGACAGTCAGGCCACTGGCTTTCTTT
TRBV7-2	NA	TRBJ2-5	TRBD2	CASSPGTSGETQYF	TGTGCCAGCAGCCCCGGGACTAGCGGGGAGACCCAGTACTTC
TRBV9	NA	TRBJ2-2	TRBD2	CASSVSQRGTNTGELFF	TGTGCCAGCAGCGTATCACAGCGGGGGACTAACACCGGGGAGCTGTTTTTT
TRBV19	NA	TRBJ2-7	TRBD1	CASSADRDREQYF	TGTGCCAGTAGTGCGGACCGGGACAGAGAGCAGTACTTC
TRBV6-1	NA	TRBJ2-7	TRBD2	CASLPGLAGAHEQYF	TGTGCCAGCCTACCGGGACTAGCGGGGGCCCACGAGCAGTACTTC